Listed here are 6 T cell receptor beta chains from one sample, sequenced in a study of blood T cell repertoires in COVID-19. Assay used: immunoSEQ multiplex PCR; TCRdb lists only in-frame clones, some missing. The sample includes approximately 230,000 clones, around four fifths of them seen just once. The sequenced sample was peripheral blood. These receptors came from a man aged 25-45 years with active or convalescent COVID-19.

The chain couples TRBV7-2 to TRBJ2-7, with D possibly TRBD2 on 5 matching bases. The CDR3 sequence is 14 residues long. The ends were cut back, 4 bases at V and 0 bases at J, with 10 bases in the middle. Looked up from germline, CDR1 is SGHTA and CDR2 is FQGNSA. The CDR3 reads CASSSVAYSYEQYF. CDR3 DNA sequence: TGTGCCAGCAGCTCCGTAGCGTACTCCTACGAGCAGTACTTC.

The rearrangement links TRBV7-2 to TRBJ1-1; D remains ambiguous. Trimming stripped 3 bases from V and 1 base from J, with 21 bases between. In germline, CDR1 is SGHTA, CDR2 FQGNSA. This CDR3 has 18 residues. The chain's CDR3 is CASSLTRGRGGWNTEAFF. The CDR3 DNA sequence: TGTGCCAGCAGCTTGACACGAGGGAGAGGAGGTTGGAACACTGAAGCTTTCTTT.

The chain employs TRBV2 and TRBJ1-2, with TRBD1 matching 9 bases. J was trimmed by 4 bases and V by 3 bases; bases with no gene match: 3. The germline V gene encodes CDR1 SNHLY and CDR2 FYNNEI. The CDR3 is made up of 14 amino acids. CDR3: CASSDPGQGYGYTF. In DNA, the CDR3 is TGTGCCAGCAGTGACCCGGGACAGGGCTATGGCTACACCTTC.

V is TRBV9 and J is TRBJ2-1, with 10 positions matching TRBD2. Germline V gives CDR1 SGDLS, CDR2 YYNGEE. Losses at the gene ends were 4 bases for V and 4 bases for J; bases not matched to a gene: 8. The CDR3 consists of 16 residues. The CDR3 loop reads CASSPTGLAIYNEQFF. CDR3 DNA sequence: TGTGCCAGCAGCCCCACGGGACTAGCGATATACAATGAGCAGTTCTTC.

The gene calls are TRBV2 and TRBJ1-1, with 7 bases matching TRBD1. Germline loops: CDR1 SNHLY, CDR2 FYNNEI. Germline trimming cut 7 bases from V and 10 bases from J; bases unmatched to any gene: 9. CDR3 length equals 12 residues. CDR3 DNA: TGTGCCAGCACAAGACAGGGATTTACAGCTTTCTTT. This encodes CASTRQGFTAFF.

The V and J genes are TRBV12-5 and TRBJ2-1; 7 nucleotides match TRBD2. The junction had 15 bases not matched to a gene; V was cut back by 0 bases and J by 7 bases. The CDR3 has 18 amino acids. Per germline, CDR1 LGHNT and CDR2 FRNRAP. CDR3 loop: CASGLVRTGGLAENEQFF. The CDR3 bases are TGTGCTAGTGGTTTGGTAAGGACGGGGGGATTGGCAGAAAATGAGCAGTTCTTC.